The next 18 T cell receptor beta chains were all read from a single sample in a study of sequential checkpoint blockade in melanoma. This table comes from immunoSEQ multiplex PCR, and its TCRdb copy is limited to in-frame clones, with some not included. Of 6,000 or so clones detected, roughly 19% appear once; the ten largest clones hold roughly a sixth. Treatment in this sample: randomized to nivolumab then ipilimumab (arm A) or the reverse (arm B). The specimen was tumor tissue (inferred from file names), collected from a patient given nivolumab and ipilimumab in sequence. These receptors all come from a human donor with melanoma.

The chain carries TRBV29-1 and TRBJ1-2, with D maybe TRBD1 (5 bases). V dropped 5 bases and J dropped 6 bases, with 16 bases sitting between them. Germline CDR1 reads SQVTM; CDR2 reads ANQGSEA. The length of the CDR3 is 13 residues. The DNA of the CDR3 is TGCAGCGTTACCTACCACTTCAGGGATGGCTACACCTTC. Amino acid sequence: CSVTYHFRDGYTF.

The sample holds a few counts of this clone. The V call is TRBV9, the J call TRBJ1-2; D possibly corresponds to TRBD1 (6 bases). This CDR3 is built from 17 residues. Per the germline V gene, CDR1 is SGDLS and CDR2 is YYNGEE. The germline V and J ends were trimmed by 0 bases and 3 bases, with 18 bases remaining between them. DNA of the CDR3: TGTGCCAGCAGCGTAGATCAGGGGCGAACACGGGACTATGGCTACACCTTC. Its translation is CASSVDQGRTRDYGYTF.

The chain couples TRBV6-1 to TRBJ2-6, with D uncertain. Germline CDR1 reads MNHNS; CDR2 reads SASEGT. Trimming removed 1 base from V and 0 bases from J, with 1 base in between. There are 14 residues in the CDR3. CDR3 sequence (DNA): TGTGCCAGCAGTGAAGGCTCTGGGGCCAACGTCCTGACTTTC. It yields the protein CASSEGSGANVLTF.

This clone was detected only a few times. V and J are TRBV9 and TRBJ2-3, with 13 nucleotides matching TRBD2. The CDR3 covers 16 residues. With V trimmed by 3 bases and J by 5 bases, 6 bases remained unmatched. Looked up from germline, CDR1 is SGDLS and CDR2 is YYNGEE. CDR3 nucleotide sequence: TGTGCCAGCAGCGAGGGGACTAGCGGGGTCGGAGATACGCAGTATTTT. This translates into CASSEGTSGVGDTQYF.

This chain uses TRBV12-5 with TRBJ1-1; 9 positions agree with TRBD1. This CDR3 comprises 12 residues. CDR1 LGHNT and CDR2 FRNRAP come from the germline V gene. V shed 6 bases and J 11 bases; nucleotides not matched to a gene: 7. In DNA, the CDR3 is TGTGCTAGTGGCCCCGACAGGGGGGTTGCTTTCTTT. Translation: CASGPDRGVAFF.

This clone has at least ten counts. The chain has TRBV9 and TRBJ2-3, with 12 bases lining up with TRBD2. The CDR3 runs to 15 residues. Germline trimming cut 5 bases from V and 5 bases from J; bases unmatched to any gene: 6. The V gene's germline CDR1 is SGDLS and CDR2 YYNGEE. The CDR3 DNA follows: TGTGCCAGCAGGGCTAGCGGGGGGGCCGAAGATACGCAGTATTTT. It is translated as CASRASGGAEDTQYF.

In its sample, this clone was seen a few times. This sequence joins TRBV12-5 and TRBJ1-1; no reliable D call. Germline V gene sequence: CDR1 LGHNT, CDR2 FRNRAP. V lost 0 bases to trimming and J lost 3 bases, with 8 bases between them. The CDR3 sequence is 14 residues long. The CDR3 loop reads CASGLVGEDTEAFF. CDR3 sequence (DNA): TGTGCTAGTGGTTTGGTTGGAGAGGACACTGAAGCTTTCTTT.

This clone was detected ten times or more. The CDR3 DNA is TGTGCCAGCAGCGTATCGAGCGGGGGGGCCGGTGAGACCCAGTACTTC. Translation: CASSVSSGGAGETQYF. The chain employs TRBV9 and TRBJ2-5, with 10 bases fitting TRBD2. V trimming: 1 base; J trimming: 5 bases; junction bases outside the gene matches: 8. CDR3 size: 16 residues. Per germline, CDR1 SGDLS and CDR2 YYNGEE.

This clone is labeled as medium-sized. This chain connects TRBV11-3 to TRBJ1-4, with D possibly being TRBD1 (5 bases). Germline loops: CDR1 SGHNT, CDR2 YENEEA. V was shortened by 5 bases and J by 6 bases, with 19 bases between the two germline ends. This CDR3 has 16 amino acids. The CDR3 nucleotides are TGTGCCAGCAGCGCCAAAGGAGAAGGGGCTCATGAAAAACTGTTTTTT. This sequence encodes CASSAKGEGAHEKLFF.

This clone is deemed medium-sized. The rearrangement joins TRBV19 to TRBJ1-1; no reliable D call. From germline, CDR1 is LNHDA and CDR2 SQIVND (reference sequence). The CDR3 is 13 residues long. V was cut by 1 base and J by 5 bases, with 8 bases left in between. CDR3 DNA: TGTGCCAGTAGTATAGCCCTAGGGACTGAAGCTTTCTTT. Amino acids: CASSIALGTEAFF.

J is TRBJ1-5 and V is TRBV18; a weak D match, TRBD1 (6 bases). The CDR3 consists of 14 residues. The V gene lost 5 bases and the J gene lost 5 bases, with 13 bases spanning the gap. Per the germline V gene, CDR1 is KGHSH and CDR2 is LQKENI. The CDR3 DNA is TGTGCCAGCTCAGTTACAGGGAGAGATCAGCCCCAGCATTTT. Encoded protein: CASSVTGRDQPQHF.

This clone was counted between two and nine times. J is TRBJ1-2 and V is TRBV30; D gene uncertain. Germline V gene sequence: CDR1 GTSNPN, CDR2 SVGIG (reference sequence). The germline V and J ends were trimmed by 4 bases and 1 base, with 13 bases remaining between them. This CDR3 comprises 14 residues. The CDR3 DNA sequence: TGTGCCTGGAAGTTCGGGAACCTTAACTATGGCTACACCTTC. It yields the protein CAWKFGNLNYGYTF.

A few counts support this clone. The gene calls are TRBV19 and TRBJ1-2; 11 positions match TRBD1. J was trimmed by 8 bases and V by 9 bases; bases with no gene match: 8. In germline, CDR1 is LNHDA, CDR2 SQIVND (reference sequence). The CDR3 is 13 amino acids. The CDR3 region has the DNA TGTGCCAGCCTGGACAGGGGGCTTCGGGGCTACACCTTC. Translation: CASLDRGLRGYTF.

This clone came up many times. The chain couples TRBV6-8 to TRBJ2-7, with 7 bases matching TRBD1. Germline values: CDR1 MNHGY, CDR2 SAAAGT. Trimming cost V 6 bases and J 5 bases; bases outside gene matches: 4. The CDR3 is 12 residues long. The CDR3: CASRRDRDEQYF. Here the CDR3 DNA reads TGTGCCAGCAGGCGAGACAGGGACGAGCAGTACTTC.

The chain employs TRBV6-8 and TRBJ1-2; TRBD1 might be the D (5 bases). In germline, CDR1 is MNHGY, CDR2 SAAAGT. The CDR3 has 15 residues. V was cut by 0 bases and J by 2 bases, with 10 bases left in between. CDR3 sequence: CASSYSVAGNYGYTF. DNA for the CDR3: TGTGCCAGCAGTTACTCGGTGGCAGGGAACTATGGCTACACCTTC.

The chain recombines TRBV19 with TRBJ2-5; D gene unclear. V lost 4 bases to trimming and J lost 1 base, with 10 bases between them. CDR3 length equals 14 residues. CDR1 is LNHDA, CDR2 SQIVND, per germline (reference sequence). The CDR3: CASSKELLQETQYF. The CDR3 bases are TGTGCCAGTAGTAAGGAGCTCCTCCAAGAGACCCAGTACTTC.

This clone was seen only a few times. The chain uses TRBV6-8 and TRBJ1-1; the D gene is possibly TRBD1 (6 bases). CDR3 length: 15 residues. Trimming took off 7 bases at V and 0 bases at J, with 15 bases between the two ends. The germline V gene has CDR1 MNHGY and CDR2 SAAAGT. CDR3: CASTHLQGLNTEAFF. CDR3 DNA: TGTGCCAGCACTCACCTACAGGGCCTGAACACTGAAGCTTTCTTT.

J is TRBJ2-7 and V is TRBV18; D is perhaps TRBD1 (6 bases). The CDR3 is 16 amino acids. Germline V gives CDR1 KGHSH, CDR2 LQKENI. The V end was cut by 3 bases, the J end by 2 bases, with 17 bases between. The DNA of the CDR3 is TGTGCCAGCTCACCCCGACCAGGGGACGGGACCTACGAGCAGTACTTC. It specifies CASSPRPGDGTYEQYF.